This T cell receptor (beta chain) emerged from a study of shared clonotypes between healthy human individuals (TCRdb year 2020). Turning to the overall study: The cohort comprised a couple of women and three men aged 18 to 49 years. For each donor, three plates each were used for CD4 naive and CD4 memory, two plates were used for CD8 naive, and one plate was used for CD8 memory. The study deeply sequenced blood TCR repertoires of five healthy adults to estimate repertoire size and the extent of clonotype sharing between individuals. To increase sequencing depth and limit assay-specific biases, different laboratories used diverse techniques to prepare libraries and sequence TCR repertoires. Per donor, leukapheresis produced somewhere between about 0.9 and 9 billion PBMCs.

Study-wide findings and limitations: Naive subsets generally had larger estimated clonotype richness than memory subsets. Only blood was sampled, and tissue TCR repertoires likely differ from those in blood. Because the study included only a small number of donors, the genetic and exposure-history diversity represented was limited. Compared with non-shared clonotypes, clonotypes shared by all four sorted-subset donors had higher generation probabilities. Based on pairwise subsampling, the degree of clonotype sharing among donors was expected to be affected by sequencing depth. Rarefaction of sorted-subset datasets indicated incomplete sequencing despite the large sequencing depth. When a handful of donors were compared, the shared fraction of clonotypes was about 5% for naive CD4, 3.5% to 4% for naive CD8, 2% to 2.5% for memory CD4, and roughly 0.4% for memory CD8.

Comments on this clone: The target of this receptor is not known. No qualities accompany the bases; no much larger clone lies one base away.

Donors were healthy HIV-negative adults with no recently reported acute infections or vaccinations. Every donor was a Caucasian adult residing in Nashville, Tennessee, USA. Magnetic negative selection was used to enrich CD4+ T cells, after which naive cells were positively selected on CD45RA and the negative fraction became the memory subset. After blood collection by leukapheresis, PBMCs were isolated using Ficoll-Histopaque density gradient centrifugation and then cryopreserved in the vapor phase of liquid nitrogen. Analytical flow cytometry was used to check the purity and quantity of each magnetically sorted T cell population. Genomic DNA was isolated from every sorted fraction and measured by UV absorbance on a Nanodrop 2000c. For CDR1 and CDR2, the germline V gene lists MNHNS and SASEGT. The CDR3 contains 15 residues, cysteine and phenylalanine counted. Of the read, only the CDR3 DNA is kept; its 45 bases are in frame from base 1. Clipping removes 8 bases from V and 5 bases from J, with 13 as the unmatched junction base count.

Using the deep immunoSEQ assay, multiplex PCR amplified TCR CDR3 regions from genomic DNA. Genomic DNA extracted from each cell subset was distributed evenly over all wells of several immunoSEQ 96-well plates, and each plate served as one replicate. For sorted subsets, approximately 190 ng of genomic DNA, equivalent to tens of thousands of T cell genomes, went into each replicate PCR. Purified libraries were measured with a Qubit 3.0 fluorometer, size-checked on a Bioanalyzer 2100, and measured again with the KAPA Library Quantification kit. Every immunoSEQ 96-well plate was sequenced on a dedicated single-read 150-cycle Illumina NextSeq 550 flow cell. The original methods were these. Because the immunoSEQ output included only junctional sequences and no quality scores, the filtering could not be the same as the filtering used for full-length reads. To assign V/J genes and CDR3, sequences were annotated against IMGT germline references using PyIR, a Python wrapper for IgBLAST v1.9. Reads with weak V/J assignments (E-value above 1e-6), missing CDR3, stop codons, out-of-frame junctions, or ambiguous translated residues were removed. V3J clonotypes were defined as sequences sharing the same inferred V gene, J gene, and CDR3 amino acid sequence. To compute the percentage overlap between repertoires, the number of shared unique clonotypes was divided by the size of the smaller repertoire. Three approaches were used to assess repertoire richness: RTK rarefaction, the Chao1 estimator, and Recon v2.1 estimates of unobserved clonotypes. Generation probabilities were computed with OLGA for all TCRbeta clonotypes obtained by the gDNA method from a few donors. In its TCRdb copy, this immuneACCESS table keeps in-frame sequences only and misses some clones. Where compared with another copy, unresolved V genes explain less than half of these, and the others have no known cause. From that table come the V and J calls and clone size; the DNA was used to work out D and trimming. The sample has over a million clones on record, about 80% of them singletons. 0.5% to 0.6% of the sample is taken by the ten largest.

Sequenced sample: memory CD4+ T cells from PBMCs. The sample's cell subset or site label, decoded: CD45RA-negative fraction. This receptor was obtained from a young man in good health. Some clones in this sample may be carry-over from other donors' samples. Recombination connected TRBV6-1 to TRBJ2-5, with 8 bases aligning to TRBD1. The DNA reads TGTGCCAGCCGAGCGCAGGGGGCGAGGGGGGAGACCCAGTACTTC. The resulting protein is CASRAQGARGETQYF.